A selection of T cell receptor beta chains follows, all from one sample in a study of human T cells and chemical hapten exposure. MiXCR, run by TCRdb on the RACE reads, gives a single entry per CDR3 protein. Here the sample spans about 120,000 distinct CDR3 sequences, about 13% being singletons. The sample consisted of whole blood, taken in connection with sensitization to the hapten diphenylcyclopropenone (DPC). These receptors originate from a young man with alopecia areata. Some clones in this sample may be carry-over from other donors' samples. Both conserved end residues are part of each CDR3. The order of the fields is clone size, V gene, J gene, D gene, CDR3 DNA, CDR3 protein. A D gene is named only where the DNA matches it firmly. Clone sizes are given selectively: once, few, many, or a class where the clone is expanded.

NA	TRBV5-1	TRBJ1-2	TRBD1	TGCGCCAGCAGCACCCGTACAGGGGCCTATGGCTACACCTTC	CASSTRTGAYGYTF
few	TRBV20-1	TRBJ2-7	NA	TGCAGTGCTAGAGCCTCCTACGAGCAGTACTTC	CSARASYEQYF
NA	TRBV6-6	TRBJ1-1	NA	TGTGCCAGCAGTTACATGGACGGGGGTGAAGCTTTCTTT	CASSYMDGGEAFF
NA	TRBV10-3	TRBJ2-6	NA	TGTGCCATCAGTCCACCCCGGCAGGGCTCTGGGGCCAACGTCCTGACTTTC	CAISPPRQGSGANVLTF
NA	TRBV6-2/TRBV6-3	TRBJ1-1	NA	TGTGCCAGCAGTTACGCGCTATCTCAGGGTCCGGGAGCTTTCTTT	CASSYALSQGPGAFF
NA	TRBV5-5	TRBJ2-3	NA	TGTGCCAGCAGCTTTAGGCGAGGAGATACGCAGTATTTT	CASSFRRGDTQYF
few	TRBV7-9	TRBJ2-5	NA	TGTGCCAGCAGCTTAGAATCCAGGGTGGGGACCCAGTACTTC	CASSLESRVGTQYF
once	TRBV3-1	TRBJ1-2	NA	TGTGCCAGCAGCCCCACAGGGCCGTCCTATGGCTACACCTTC	CASSPTGPSYGYTF
NA	TRBV18	TRBJ2-1	NA	TGTGCCAGCTCACCACAACGGGGGAGGACCTACAATGAGCAGTTCTTC	CASSPQRGRTYNEQFF
NA	TRBV28	TRBJ2-7	NA	TGTGCCAGCAGTTTAGGGGCCTACGAGCAGTACTTC	CASSLGAYEQYF
NA	TRBV4-3	TRBJ2-1	TRBD1	TGCGCCAGCAGCCAAGATGTCAGGGACAGGGTCCACAATGAGCAGTTCTTC	CASSQDVRDRVHNEQFF
NA	TRBV27	TRBJ2-3	TRBD2	TGTGCCAGCAGTTTTGAGCGGGAGACAGATACGCAGTATTTT	CASSFERETDTQYF
few	TRBV20-1	TRBJ2-3	NA	TGCAGTGCCGCGGACATCAAAAGCACAGATACGCAGTATTTT	CSAADIKSTDTQYF
few	TRBV6-2/TRBV6-3	TRBJ2-1	TRBD1	TGTGCCAGCAGTTACTCGGGACAGCAAAATGAGCAGTTCTTC	CASSYSGQQNEQFF